Below, one T cell receptor beta chain is given with its context. Its cognate antigen is unknown. Described time point: week 35, safety follow-up. A 20-mer mutant IDH1 peptide at 300 ug was injected subcutaneously with topical imiquimod. The patients were given eight vaccinations, one each in weeks 1, 3, 5, 7, 11, 15, 19 and 23. New astrocytomas of WHO grade 3 or 4 that were IDH1-mutant and ATRX-lost were found in the donors. This entry belongs to a study of a mutant IDH1 vaccine in newly diagnosed glioma. On the study more broadly: Prior therapy was radiotherapy, temozolomide, or both; most received both.

Broader study findings: It was over 85% of patients that developed vaccine-induced immune responses.

Profiled with immunoSEQ multiplex PCR; TCRdb holds only in-frame clones, not every one. The data hold about 60,000 clones, with around 84% observed a single time. This sequence was found in a man aged 30-40 years with glioma. This material consisted of PBMCs, taken from a glioma patient whose treatment included an IDH1 peptide vaccine.

The CDR3 region has the DNA TGTGCCAGCAGGAGGACAGGGAATAACCTCTATGGCTACACCTTC. It is translated as CASRRTGNNLYGYTF. This sequence joins TRBV6-4 and TRBJ1-2, with 8 bases fitting TRBD1. The germline V gene encodes CDR1 MRHNA and CDR2 SNTAGT. V was pared by 6 bases and J by 4 bases, with 10 bases of the junction left unmatched. The length of the CDR3 is 15 residues.